This T cell receptor beta chain originates from a study of tumor-infiltrating lymphocytes in primary liver carcinoma. Concerning this clonotype: Its target is unknown. The limits of the CDR3 on the DNA are not certain, so only TCRdb's listed CDR3 is given.

Total RNA amounting to around 530 ng was the source from which TCR beta cDNA was made with a constant-region primer. For TCR beta, libraries were produced by three nested multiplex PCR rounds using slightly modified ARM-PCR. The first two PCR rounds used TRBV1-TRBV30 forward primers with a C-beta reverse primer, about 10 cycles each. TCRdb passed the multiplex PCR reads through MiXCR, listing each CDR3 protein once. The sample carries 85,000 to 100,000 distinct CDR3 sequences, around 68% recorded once. Study conclusions and caveats: A significantly higher top-250-clone fraction was found in tumors than in blood (p = 0.039).

It was from approximately 20-30 mg of unsorted bulk tissue that RNA and DNA were co-extracted. Through surgical resection, the patients' primary liver carcinoma was treated. Germline V gives CDR1 SGHAT, CDR2 FQDESV (reference sequence). The CDR3 numbers 14 amino acids, ends counted. This clonotype was sampled from a man between 40 and 49 years old with primary liver carcinoma and hepatitis B virus infection. Sample: tumor-adjacent normal liver tissue. The V gene is TRBV11-1, the J gene TRBJ1-1; the table's D call of TRBD1 was not tested on the DNA. CDR3 loop: CASSLWGQGTEDFF.